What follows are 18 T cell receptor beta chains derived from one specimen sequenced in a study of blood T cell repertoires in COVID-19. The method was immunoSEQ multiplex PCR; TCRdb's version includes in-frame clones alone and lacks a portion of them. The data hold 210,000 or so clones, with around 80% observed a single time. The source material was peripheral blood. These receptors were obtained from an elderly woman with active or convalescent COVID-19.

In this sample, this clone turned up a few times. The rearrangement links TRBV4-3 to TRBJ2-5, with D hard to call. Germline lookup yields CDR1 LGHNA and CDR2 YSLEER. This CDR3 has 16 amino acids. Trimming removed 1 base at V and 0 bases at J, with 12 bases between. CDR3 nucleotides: TGCGCCAGCAGCCAAGGAACGGCGGCGTACCAAGAGACCCAGTACTTC. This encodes CASSQGTAAYQETQYF.

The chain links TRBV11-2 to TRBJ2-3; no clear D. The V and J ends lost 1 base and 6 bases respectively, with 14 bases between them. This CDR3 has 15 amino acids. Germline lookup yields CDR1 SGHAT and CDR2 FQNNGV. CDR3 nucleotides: TGTGCCAGCAGCTTAGCCGGAACAGCACGTGATACGCAGTATTTT. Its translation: CASSLAGTARDTQYF.

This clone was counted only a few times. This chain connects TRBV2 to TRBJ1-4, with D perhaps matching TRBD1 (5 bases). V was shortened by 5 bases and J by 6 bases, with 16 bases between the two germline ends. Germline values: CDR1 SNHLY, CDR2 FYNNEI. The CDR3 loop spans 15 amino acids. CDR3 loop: CASSRGYLRDEKLFF. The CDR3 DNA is TGTGCCAGCAGTCGGGGGTATTTGCGGGATGAAAAACTGTTTTTT.

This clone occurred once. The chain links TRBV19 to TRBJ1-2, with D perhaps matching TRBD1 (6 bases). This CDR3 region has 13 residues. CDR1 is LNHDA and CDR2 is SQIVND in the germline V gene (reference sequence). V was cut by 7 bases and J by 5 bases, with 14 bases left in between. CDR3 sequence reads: CASKPRGGYGYTF. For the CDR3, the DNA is TGTGCCAGTAAACCCAGGGGTGGTTATGGCTACACCTTC.

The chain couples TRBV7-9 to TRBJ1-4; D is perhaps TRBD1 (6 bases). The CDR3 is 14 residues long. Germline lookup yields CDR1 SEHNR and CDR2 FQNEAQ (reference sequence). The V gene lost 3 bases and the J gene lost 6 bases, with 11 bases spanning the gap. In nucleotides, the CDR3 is TGTGCCAGCAGCTTTACAGGGAGCTATGAAAAACTGTTTTTT. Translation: CASSFTGSYEKLFF.

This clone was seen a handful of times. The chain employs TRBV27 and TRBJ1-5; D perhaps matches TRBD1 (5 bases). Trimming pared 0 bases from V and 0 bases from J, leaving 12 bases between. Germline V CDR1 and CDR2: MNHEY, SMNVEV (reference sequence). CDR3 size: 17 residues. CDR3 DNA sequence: TGTGCCAGCAGTTTATCGAGGACACCTTATAGCAATCAGCCCCAGCATTTT. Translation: CASSLSRTPYSNQPQHF.

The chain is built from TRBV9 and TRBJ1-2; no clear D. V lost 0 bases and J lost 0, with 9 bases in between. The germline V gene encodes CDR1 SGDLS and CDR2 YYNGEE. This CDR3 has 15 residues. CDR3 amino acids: CASSVAGGANYGYTF. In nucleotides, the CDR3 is TGTGCCAGCAGCGTAGCTGGAGGAGCTAACTATGGCTACACCTTC. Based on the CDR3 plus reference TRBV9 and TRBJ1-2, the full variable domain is DSGVTQTPKHLITATGQRVTLRCSPRSGDLSVYWYQQSLDQGLQFLIQYYNGEERAKGNILERFSAQQFPDLHSELNLSSLELGDSALYFCASSVAGGANYGYTFGSGTRLTVV.

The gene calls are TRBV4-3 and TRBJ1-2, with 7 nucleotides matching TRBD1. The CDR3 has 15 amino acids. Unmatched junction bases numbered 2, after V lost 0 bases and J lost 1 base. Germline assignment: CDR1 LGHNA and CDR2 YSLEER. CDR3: CASSQDSGGNYGYTF. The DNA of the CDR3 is TGCGCCAGCAGCCAAGATTCAGGGGGTAACTATGGCTACACCTTC.

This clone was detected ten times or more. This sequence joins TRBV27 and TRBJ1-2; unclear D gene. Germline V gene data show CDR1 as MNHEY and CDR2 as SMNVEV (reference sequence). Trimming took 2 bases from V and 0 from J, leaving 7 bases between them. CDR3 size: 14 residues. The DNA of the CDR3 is TGTGCCAGCAGTTTAGCGGGCACTAACTATGGCTACACCTTC. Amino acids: CASSLAGTNYGYTF.

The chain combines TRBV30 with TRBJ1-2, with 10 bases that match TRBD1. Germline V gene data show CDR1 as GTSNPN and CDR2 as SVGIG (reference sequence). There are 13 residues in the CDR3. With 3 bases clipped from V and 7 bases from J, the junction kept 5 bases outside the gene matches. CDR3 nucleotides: TGTGCCTGGAGCGCGGGGACAGGGGTTGGCTACACCTTC. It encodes CAWSAGTGVGYTF.

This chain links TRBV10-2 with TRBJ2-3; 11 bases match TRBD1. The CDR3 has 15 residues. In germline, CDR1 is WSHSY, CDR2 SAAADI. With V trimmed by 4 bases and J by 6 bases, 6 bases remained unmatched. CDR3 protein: CASSGRTGGPDTQYF. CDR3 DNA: TGCGCCAGCAGTGGGAGGACAGGGGGCCCGGATACGCAGTATTTT.

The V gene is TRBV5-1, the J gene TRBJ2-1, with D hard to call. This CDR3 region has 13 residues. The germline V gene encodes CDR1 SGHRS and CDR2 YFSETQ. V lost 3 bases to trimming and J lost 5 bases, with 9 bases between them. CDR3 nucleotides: TGCGCCAGCAGCTCGCGGCCCAACAATGAGCAGTTCTTC. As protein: CASSSRPNNEQFF.

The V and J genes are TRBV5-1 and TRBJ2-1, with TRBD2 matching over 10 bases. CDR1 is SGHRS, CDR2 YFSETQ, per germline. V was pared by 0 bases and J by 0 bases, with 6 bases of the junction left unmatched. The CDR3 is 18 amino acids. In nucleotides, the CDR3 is TGCGCCAGCAGCTTGGCCGGACTAGCGGTAAGCTCCTACAATGAGCAGTTCTTC. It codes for CASSLAGLAVSSYNEQFF.

In nucleotides, the CDR3 is TGTGCCAGTAGTATACCGGGACAATCTGTCTACGAGCAGTACTTC. Its translation is CASSIPGQSVYEQYF. The chain recombines TRBV19 with TRBJ2-7; TRBD1 is a possible D gene (6 bases). Germline values: CDR1 LNHDA, CDR2 SQIVND (reference sequence). This CDR3 is 15 amino acids long. The V end lost 2 bases, the J end lost 3 bases, and 14 bases lay between the germline ends.

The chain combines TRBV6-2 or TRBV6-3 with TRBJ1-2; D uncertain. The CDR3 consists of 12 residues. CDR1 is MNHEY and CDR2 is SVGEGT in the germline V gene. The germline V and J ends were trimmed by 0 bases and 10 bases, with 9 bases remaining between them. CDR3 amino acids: CASSYSTQAYTF. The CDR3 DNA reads TGTGCCAGCAGTTACTCGACGCAGGCCTACACCTTC.

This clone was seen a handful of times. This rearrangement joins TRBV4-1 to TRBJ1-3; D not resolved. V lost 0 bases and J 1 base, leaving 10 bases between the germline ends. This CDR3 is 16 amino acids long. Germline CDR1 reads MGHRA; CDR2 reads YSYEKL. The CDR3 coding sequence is TGCGCCAGCAGCCAAGATCGAGGGTGGTCTGGAAACACCATATATTTT. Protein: CASSQDRGWSGNTIYF.

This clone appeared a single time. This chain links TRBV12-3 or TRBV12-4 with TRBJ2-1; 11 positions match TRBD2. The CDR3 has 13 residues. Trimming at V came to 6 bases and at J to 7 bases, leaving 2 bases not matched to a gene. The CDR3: CASRRLAGNEQFF. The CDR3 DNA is TGTGCCAGCAGAAGACTAGCGGGGAATGAGCAGTTCTTC.

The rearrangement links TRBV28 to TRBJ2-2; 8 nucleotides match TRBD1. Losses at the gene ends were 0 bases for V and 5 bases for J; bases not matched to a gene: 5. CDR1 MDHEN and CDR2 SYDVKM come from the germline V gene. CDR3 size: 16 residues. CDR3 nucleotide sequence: TGTGCCAGCAGTTTATGGGGCAGGGGGCGGACCGGGGAGCTGTTTTTT. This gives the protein CASSLWGRGRTGELFF.